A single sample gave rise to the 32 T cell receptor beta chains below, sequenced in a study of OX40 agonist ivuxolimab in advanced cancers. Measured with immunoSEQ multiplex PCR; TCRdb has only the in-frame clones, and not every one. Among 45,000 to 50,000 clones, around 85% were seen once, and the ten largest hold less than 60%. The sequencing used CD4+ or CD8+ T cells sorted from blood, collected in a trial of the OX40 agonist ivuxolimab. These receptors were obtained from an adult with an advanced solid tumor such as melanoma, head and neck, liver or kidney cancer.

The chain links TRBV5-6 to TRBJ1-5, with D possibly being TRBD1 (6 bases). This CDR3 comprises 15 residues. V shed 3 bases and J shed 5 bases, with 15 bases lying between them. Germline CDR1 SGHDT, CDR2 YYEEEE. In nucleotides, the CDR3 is TGTGCCAGCAGCTCCGCTGACAGGAGTTATCAGCCCCAGCATTTT. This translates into CASSSADRSYQPQHF.

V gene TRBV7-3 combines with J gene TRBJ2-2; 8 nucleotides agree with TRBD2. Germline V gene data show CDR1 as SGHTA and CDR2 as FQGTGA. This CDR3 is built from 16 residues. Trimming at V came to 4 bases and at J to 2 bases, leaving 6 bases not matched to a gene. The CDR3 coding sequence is TGTGCCAGCAGCTGGTTTGCGGGGGGAAACACCGGGGAGCTGTTTTTT. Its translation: CASSWFAGGNTGELFF.

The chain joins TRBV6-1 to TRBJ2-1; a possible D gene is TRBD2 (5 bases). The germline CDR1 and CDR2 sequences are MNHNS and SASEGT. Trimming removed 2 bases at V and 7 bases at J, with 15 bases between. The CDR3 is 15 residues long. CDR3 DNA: TGTGCCAGCAGTGAAACTGGACTCACGGGGAATGAGCAGTTCTTC. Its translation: CASSETGLTGNEQFF.

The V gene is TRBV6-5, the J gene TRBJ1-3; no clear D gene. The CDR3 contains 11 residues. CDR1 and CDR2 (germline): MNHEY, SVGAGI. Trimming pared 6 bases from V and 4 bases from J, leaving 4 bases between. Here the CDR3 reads CASSGGNTIYF. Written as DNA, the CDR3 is TGTGCCAGCAGCGGAGGAAACACCATATATTTT.

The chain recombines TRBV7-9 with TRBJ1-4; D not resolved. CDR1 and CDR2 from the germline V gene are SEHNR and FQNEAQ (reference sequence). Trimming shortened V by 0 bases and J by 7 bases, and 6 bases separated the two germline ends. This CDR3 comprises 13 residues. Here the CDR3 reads CASSLASGEKLFF. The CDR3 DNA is TGTGCCAGCAGCTTAGCGTCGGGTGAAAAACTGTTTTTT. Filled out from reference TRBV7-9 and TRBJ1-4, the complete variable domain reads DTGVSQNPRHKITKRGQNVTFRCDPISEHNRLYWYRQTLGQGPEFLTYFQNEAQLEKSRLLSDRFSAERPKGSFSTLEIQRTEQGDSAMYLCASSLASGEKLFFGSGTQLSVL.

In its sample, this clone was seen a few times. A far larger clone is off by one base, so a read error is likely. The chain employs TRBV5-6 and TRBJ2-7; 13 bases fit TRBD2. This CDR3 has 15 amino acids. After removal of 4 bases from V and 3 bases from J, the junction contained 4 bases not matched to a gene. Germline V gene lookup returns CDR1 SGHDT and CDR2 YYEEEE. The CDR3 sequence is CASSETSGGVYEQYF. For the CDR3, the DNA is TGTGCCAGCAGCGAAACTAGCGGGGGGGTCTACGAGCAGTACTTC.

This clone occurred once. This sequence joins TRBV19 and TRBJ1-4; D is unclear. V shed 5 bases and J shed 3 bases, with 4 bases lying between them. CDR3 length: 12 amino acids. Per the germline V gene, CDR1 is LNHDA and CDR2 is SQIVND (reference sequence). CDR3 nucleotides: TGTGCCAGTAGTCCTCCTAATGAAAAACTGTTTTTT. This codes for CASSPPNEKLFF.

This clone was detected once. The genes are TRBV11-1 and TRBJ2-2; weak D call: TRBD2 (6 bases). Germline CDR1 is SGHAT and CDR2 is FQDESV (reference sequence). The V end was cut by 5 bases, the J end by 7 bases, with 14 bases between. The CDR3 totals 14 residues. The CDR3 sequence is CASSGPGVNGELFF. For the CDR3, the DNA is TGTGCCAGCAGCGGGCCGGGGGTAAACGGGGAGCTGTTTTTT. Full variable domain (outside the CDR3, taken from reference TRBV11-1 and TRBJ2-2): EAEVAQSPRYKITEKSQAVAFWCDPISGHATLYWYRQILGQGPELLVQFQDESVVDDSQLPKDRFSAERLKGVDSTLKIQPAELGDSAMYLCASSGPGVNGELFFGEGSRLTVL.

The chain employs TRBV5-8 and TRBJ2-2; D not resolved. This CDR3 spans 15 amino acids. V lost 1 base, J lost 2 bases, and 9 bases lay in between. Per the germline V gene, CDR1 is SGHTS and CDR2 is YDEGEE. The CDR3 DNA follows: TGTGCCAGCAGCTTGATGGTCATCAACACCGGGGAGCTGTTTTTT. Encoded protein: CASSLMVINTGELFF.

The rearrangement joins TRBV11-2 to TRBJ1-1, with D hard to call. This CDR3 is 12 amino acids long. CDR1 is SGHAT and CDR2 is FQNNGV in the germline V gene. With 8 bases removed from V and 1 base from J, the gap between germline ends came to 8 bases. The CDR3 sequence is CASQRENTEAFF. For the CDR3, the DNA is TGTGCCAGCCAGCGGGAGAACACTGAAGCTTTCTTT.

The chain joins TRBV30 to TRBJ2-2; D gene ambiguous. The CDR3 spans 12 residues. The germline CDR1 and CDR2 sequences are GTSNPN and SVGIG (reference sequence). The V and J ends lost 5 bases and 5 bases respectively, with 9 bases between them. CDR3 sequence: CAWLVETGELFF. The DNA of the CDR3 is TGTGCCTGGCTCGTAGAGACCGGGGAGCTGTTTTTT.

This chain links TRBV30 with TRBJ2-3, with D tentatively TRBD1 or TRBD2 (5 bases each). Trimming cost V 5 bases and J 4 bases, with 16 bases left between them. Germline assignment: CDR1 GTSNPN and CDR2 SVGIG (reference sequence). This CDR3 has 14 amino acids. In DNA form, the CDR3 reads TGTGCCTGGGAGGGACCCCCAGATCCAGATACGCAGTATTTT. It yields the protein CAWEGPPDPDTQYF.

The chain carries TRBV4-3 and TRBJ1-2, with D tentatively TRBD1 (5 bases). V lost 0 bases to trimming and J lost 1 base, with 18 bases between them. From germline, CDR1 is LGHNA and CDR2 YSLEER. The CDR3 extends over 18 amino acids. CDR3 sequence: CASSQDRAGITLNYGYTF. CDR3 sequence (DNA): TGCGCCAGCAGCCAAGACAGGGCAGGGATTACCCTTAACTATGGCTACACCTTC.

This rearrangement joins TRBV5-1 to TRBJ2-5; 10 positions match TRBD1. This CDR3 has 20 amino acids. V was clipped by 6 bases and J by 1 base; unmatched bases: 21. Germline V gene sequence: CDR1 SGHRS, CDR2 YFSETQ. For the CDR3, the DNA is TGCGCCAGCACCCCGTCAGAGTTCCCTAGGGGACAGGGGCTCCAAGAGACCCAGTACTTC. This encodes CASTPSEFPRGQGLQETQYF. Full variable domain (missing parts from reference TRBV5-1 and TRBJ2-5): KAGVTQTPRYLIKTRGQQVTLSCSPISGHRSVSWYQQTPGQGLQFLFEYFSETQRNKGNFPGRFSGRQFSNSRSEMNVSTLELGDSALYLCASTPSEFPRGQGLQETQYFGPGTRLLVL.

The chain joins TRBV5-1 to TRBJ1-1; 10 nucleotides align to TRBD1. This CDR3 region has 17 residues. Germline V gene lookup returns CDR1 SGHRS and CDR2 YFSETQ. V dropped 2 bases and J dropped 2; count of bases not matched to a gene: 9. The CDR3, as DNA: TGCGCCAGCAGCTTAGTATTGGGACAGGGGTTCAACACTGAAGCTTTCTTT. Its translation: CASSLVLGQGFNTEAFF. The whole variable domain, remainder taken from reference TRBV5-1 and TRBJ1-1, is KAGVTQTPRYLIKTRGQQVTLSCSPISGHRSVSWYQQTPGQGLQFLFEYFSETQRNKGNFPGRFSGRQFSNSRSEMNVSTLELGDSALYLCASSLVLGQGFNTEAFFGQGTRLTVV.

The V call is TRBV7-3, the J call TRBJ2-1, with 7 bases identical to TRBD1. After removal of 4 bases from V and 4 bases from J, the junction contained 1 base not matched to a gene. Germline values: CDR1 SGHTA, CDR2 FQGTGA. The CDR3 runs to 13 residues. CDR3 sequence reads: CASSWDRYNEQFF. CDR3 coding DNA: TGTGCCAGCAGCTGGGACAGATACAATGAGCAGTTCTTC. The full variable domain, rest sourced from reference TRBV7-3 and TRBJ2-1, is GAGVSQTPSNKVTEKGKYVELRCDPISGHTALYWYRQSLGQGPEFLIYFQGTGAADDSGLPNDRFFAVRPEGSVSTLKIQRTERGDSAVYLCASSWDRYNEQFFGPGTRLTVL.

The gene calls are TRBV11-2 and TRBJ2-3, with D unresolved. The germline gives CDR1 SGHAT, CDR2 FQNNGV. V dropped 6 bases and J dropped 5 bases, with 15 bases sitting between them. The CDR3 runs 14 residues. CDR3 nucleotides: TGTGCCAGCAGAACCCGACTGGCGGTAGATACGCAGTATTTT. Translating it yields CASRTRLAVDTQYF.

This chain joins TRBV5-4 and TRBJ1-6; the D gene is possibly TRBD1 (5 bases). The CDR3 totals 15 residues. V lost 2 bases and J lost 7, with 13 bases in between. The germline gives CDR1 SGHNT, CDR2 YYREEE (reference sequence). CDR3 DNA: TGTGCCAGCAGCTTAGATCCCTGGGGGAATTCACCCCTCCACTTT. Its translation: CASSLDPWGNSPLHF.

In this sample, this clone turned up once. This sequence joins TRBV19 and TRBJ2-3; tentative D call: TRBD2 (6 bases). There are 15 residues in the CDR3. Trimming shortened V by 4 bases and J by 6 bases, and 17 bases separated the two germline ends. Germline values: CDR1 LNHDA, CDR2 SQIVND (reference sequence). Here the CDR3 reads CASSTGGYREDTQYF. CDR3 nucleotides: TGTGCCAGTAGTACCGGCGGTTATCGGGAGGATACGCAGTATTTT.

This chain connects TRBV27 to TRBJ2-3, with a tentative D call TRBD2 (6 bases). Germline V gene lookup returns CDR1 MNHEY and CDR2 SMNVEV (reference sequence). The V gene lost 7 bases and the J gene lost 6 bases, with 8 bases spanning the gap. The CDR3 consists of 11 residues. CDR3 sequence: CASTRGDTQYF. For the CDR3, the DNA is TGTGCCAGCACTCGGGGGGATACGCAGTATTTT.

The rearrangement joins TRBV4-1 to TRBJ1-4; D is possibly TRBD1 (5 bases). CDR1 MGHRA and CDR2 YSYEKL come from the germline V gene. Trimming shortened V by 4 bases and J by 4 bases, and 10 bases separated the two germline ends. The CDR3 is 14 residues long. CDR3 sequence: CASSPRDYNEKLFF. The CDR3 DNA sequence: TGCGCCAGCAGCCCCAGGGACTATAATGAAAAACTGTTTTTT.

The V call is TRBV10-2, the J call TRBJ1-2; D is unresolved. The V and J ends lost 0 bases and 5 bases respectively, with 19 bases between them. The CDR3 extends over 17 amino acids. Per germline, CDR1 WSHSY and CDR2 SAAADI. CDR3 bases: TGCGCCAGCAGTGAGTCGCCGAATCAGTTAGGACGGTATGGCTACACCTTC. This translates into CASSESPNQLGRYGYTF.

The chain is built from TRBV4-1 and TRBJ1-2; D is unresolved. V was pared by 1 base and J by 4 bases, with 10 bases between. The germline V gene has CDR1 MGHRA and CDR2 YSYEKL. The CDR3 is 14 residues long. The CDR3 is CASSQGAGIYGYTF. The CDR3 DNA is TGCGCCAGCAGCCAAGGGGCAGGCATCTATGGCTACACCTTC.

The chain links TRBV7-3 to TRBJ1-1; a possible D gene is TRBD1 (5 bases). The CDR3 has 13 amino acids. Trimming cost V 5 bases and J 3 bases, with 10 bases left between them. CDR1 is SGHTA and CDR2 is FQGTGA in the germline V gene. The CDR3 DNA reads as TGTGCCAGCAGCGTTCAGGGAGACACTGAAGCTTTCTTT. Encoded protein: CASSVQGDTEAFF.

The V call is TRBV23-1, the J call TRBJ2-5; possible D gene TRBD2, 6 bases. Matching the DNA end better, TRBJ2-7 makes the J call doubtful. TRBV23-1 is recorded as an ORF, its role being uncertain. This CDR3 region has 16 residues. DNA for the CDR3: TGCGCCAGCAGTCAAGAGGTGACGGGAGAAGGCTACGAGCAGTACTTC. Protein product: CASSQEVTGEGYEQYF.

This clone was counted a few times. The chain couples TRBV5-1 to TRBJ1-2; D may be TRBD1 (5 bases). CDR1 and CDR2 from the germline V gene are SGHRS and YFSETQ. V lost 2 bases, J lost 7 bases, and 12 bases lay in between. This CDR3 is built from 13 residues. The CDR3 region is CASSFAQGIGYTF. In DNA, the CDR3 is TGCGCCAGCAGCTTTGCTCAGGGTATTGGCTACACCTTC.

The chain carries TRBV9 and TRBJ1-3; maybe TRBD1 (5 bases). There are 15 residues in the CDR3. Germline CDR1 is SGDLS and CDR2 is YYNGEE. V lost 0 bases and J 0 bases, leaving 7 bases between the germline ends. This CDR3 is CASSVAGHSGNTIYF. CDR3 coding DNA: TGTGCCAGCAGCGTAGCCGGACACTCTGGAAACACCATATATTTT.

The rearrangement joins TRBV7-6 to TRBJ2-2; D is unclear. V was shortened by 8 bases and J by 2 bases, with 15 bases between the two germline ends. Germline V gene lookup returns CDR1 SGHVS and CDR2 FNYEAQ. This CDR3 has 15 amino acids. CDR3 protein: CASRTAPLNTGELFF. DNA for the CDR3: TGTGCCAGCCGGACCGCGCCATTAAACACCGGGGAGCTGTTTTTT.

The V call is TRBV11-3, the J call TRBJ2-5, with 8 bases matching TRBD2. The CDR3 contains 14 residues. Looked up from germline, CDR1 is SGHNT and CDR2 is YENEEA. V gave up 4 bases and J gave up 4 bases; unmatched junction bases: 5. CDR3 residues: CASSSAGATETQYF. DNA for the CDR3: TGTGCCAGCAGCTCAGCGGGAGCAACAGAGACCCAGTACTTC. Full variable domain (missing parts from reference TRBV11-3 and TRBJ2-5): EAGVVQSPRYKIIEKKQPVAFWCNPISGHNTLYWYLQNLGQGPELLIRYENEEAVDDSQLPKDRFSAERLKGVDSTLKIQPAELGDSAVYLCASSSAGATETQYFGPGTRLLVL.

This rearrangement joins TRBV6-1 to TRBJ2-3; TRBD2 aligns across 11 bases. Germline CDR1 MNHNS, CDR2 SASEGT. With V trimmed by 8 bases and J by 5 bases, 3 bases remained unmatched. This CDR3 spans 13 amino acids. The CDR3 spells CASSGTSGDTQYF. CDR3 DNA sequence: TGTGCCAGCTCAGGGACTAGCGGAGATACGCAGTATTTT.

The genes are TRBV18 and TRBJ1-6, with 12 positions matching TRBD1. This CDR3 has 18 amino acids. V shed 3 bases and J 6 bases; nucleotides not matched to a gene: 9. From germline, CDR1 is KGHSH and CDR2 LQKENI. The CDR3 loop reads CASSPSGGQGAFNSPLHF. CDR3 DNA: TGTGCCAGCTCACCTAGTGGGGGACAGGGGGCGTTTAATTCACCCCTCCACTTT.

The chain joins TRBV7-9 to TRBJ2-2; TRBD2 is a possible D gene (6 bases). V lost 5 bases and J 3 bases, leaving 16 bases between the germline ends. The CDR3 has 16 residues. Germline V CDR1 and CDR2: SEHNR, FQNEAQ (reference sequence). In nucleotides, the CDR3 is TGTGCCAGCAGCCCCCTCTTGGGGGGTTACACCGGGGAGCTGTTTTTT. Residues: CASSPLLGGYTGELFF.